A single sample gave rise to the 25 T cell receptor beta chains below, sequenced in a study of cytomegalovirus exposure and HLA in healthy donors. The assay was immunoSEQ multiplex PCR, and TCRdb's table has in-frame clones only and misses some. This sample carries a few hundred thousand clones, roughly 90% of them seen once, and the ten largest clones take 0.75% to 0.85%. Sequencing was carried out using PBMCs. The receptors stem from a woman younger than 35 in good health and CMV-seronegative.

J is TRBJ2-7 and V is TRBV9; no definite D call. The CDR3 totals 15 residues. V was pared by 0 bases and J by 3 bases, with 13 bases between. CDR1 is SGDLS and CDR2 is YYNGEE in the germline V gene. The CDR3 DNA is TGTGCCAGCAGCGTAGCTGAGGAAAACTACTACGAGCAGTACTTC. It codes for CASSVAEENYYEQYF.

The V and J genes are TRBV28 and TRBJ2-5; 8 bases agree with TRBD1. The germline gives CDR1 MDHEN, CDR2 SYDVKM. The CDR3 runs 16 residues. Trimming at V came to 7 bases and at J to 5 bases, leaving 15 bases not matched to a gene. The CDR3 nucleotides are TGTGCCAGCAACCCCGGGACGGACAGGGTGGATGAGACCCAGTACTTC. It encodes CASNPGTDRVDETQYF.

This clone was seen only once. The chain joins TRBV7-3 to TRBJ2-3; D ambiguous. Trimming stripped 5 bases from V and 1 base from J, with 10 bases between. The CDR3 has 14 amino acids. The V gene's germline CDR1 is SGHTA and CDR2 FQGTGA. The DNA for the CDR3 is TGTGCCAGCAGCCCCGCTGCGGGCACAGATACGCAGTATTTT. This sequence encodes CASSPAAGTDTQYF.

The chain carries TRBV29-1 and TRBJ2-7; possibly TRBD1 for D (5 bases). Germline CDR1 reads SQVTM; CDR2 reads ANQGSEA. Trimming removed 4 bases at V and 2 bases at J, with 18 bases between. CDR3 length: 15 residues. The CDR3 region is CSVGMTKGATYEQYF. In DNA, the CDR3 is TGCAGCGTTGGTATGACAAAAGGGGCTACCTACGAGCAGTACTTC.

The chain carries TRBV5-4 and TRBJ2-7; 12 nucleotides align to TRBD2. V shed 4 bases, J shed 0 bases, and the junction held 5 bases outside the gene matches. CDR1 and CDR2 (germline): SGHNT, YYREEE (reference sequence). This CDR3 has 16 residues. The CDR3 nucleotides are TGTGCCAGCAGCCCCGGACTAGCGGGATCCTCCTACGAGCAGTACTTC. It translates to CASSPGLAGSSYEQYF. Filled out from reference TRBV5-4 and TRBJ2-7, the complete variable domain reads ETGVTQSPTHLIKTRGQQVTLRCSSQSGHNTVSWYQQALGQGPQFIFQYYREEENGRGNFPPRFSGLQFPNYSSELNVNALELDDSALYLCASSPGLAGSSYEQYFGPGTRLTVT.

The chain carries TRBV18 and TRBJ1-1; 9 bases are shared with TRBD1. The CDR3 runs to 15 residues. V trimming: 0 bases; J trimming: 7 bases; junction bases outside the gene matches: 6. Per germline, CDR1 KGHSH and CDR2 LQKENI. CDR3 nucleotide sequence: TGTGCCAGCTCACCACCGGTCCGGACAGGGGTTGAAGCTTTCTTT. Encoded protein: CASSPPVRTGVEAFF. The complete variable domain, with remaining parts taken from reference TRBV18 and TRBJ1-1, reads NAGVMQNPRHLVRRRGQEARLRCSPMKGHSHVYWYRQLPEEGLKFMVYLQKENIIDESGMPKERFSAEFPKEGPSILRIQQVVRGDSAAYFCASSPPVRTGVEAFFGQGTRLTVV.

V is TRBV7-2 and J is TRBJ2-1; the match to TRBD2 covers 9 bases. Germline CDR1 is SGHTA and CDR2 is FQGNSA. The CDR3 contains 16 residues. V lost 5 bases and J lost 7; bases outside the gene matches: 12. The CDR3 sequence is CASSPRELAGTNEQFF. The CDR3 nucleotides are TGTGCCAGCAGCCCTCGGGAACTAGCGGGTACGAATGAGCAGTTCTTC.

The chain links TRBV27 to TRBJ1-3; no reliable D call. Germline CDR1 is MNHEY and CDR2 is SMNVEV (reference sequence). Trimming shortened V by 1 base and J by 0 bases, and 10 bases separated the two germline ends. This CDR3 comprises 16 residues. Here the CDR3 reads CASSLYGAGSGNTIYF. The CDR3, as DNA: TGTGCCAGCAGTTTATATGGCGCAGGCTCTGGAAACACCATATATTTT.

This rearrangement joins TRBV29-1 to TRBJ2-7, with 7 bases matching TRBD2. The CDR3 runs to 14 residues. Unmatched junction bases numbered 7, after V lost 5 bases and J lost 0 bases. From germline, CDR1 is SQVTM and CDR2 ANQGSEA. The CDR3: CSVRAGAHSYEQYF. The CDR3 DNA sequence: TGCAGCGTTCGGGCGGGAGCTCACTCCTACGAGCAGTACTTC.

Comment on this clone: Germline is not matched at one junction end, which may reflect a read error. V is TRBV9 and J is TRBJ2-7; perhaps TRBD2 as D (6 bases). The CDR3 consists of 15 residues. Looked up from germline, CDR1 is SGDLS and CDR2 is YYNGEE. The CDR3 nucleotides are TGTGCCAGCAGCCCCGGCGGGATTCTCTCCCACGAGCAGTACTTC. Translated, it gives CASSPGGILSHEQYF.

The count of this clone is one. The chain combines TRBV27 with TRBJ2-3; maybe TRBD1 (5 bases). The CDR3 has 13 residues. CDR1 and CDR2 from the germline V gene are MNHEY and SMNVEV (reference sequence). Trimming cost V 6 bases and J 2 bases, with 9 bases left between them. The CDR3 here is CASRWTFTDTQYF. CDR3 bases: TGTGCCAGCAGGTGGACATTCACAGATACGCAGTATTTT.

The CDR3 loop is CATNRDRGYEQYF. The DNA for the CDR3 is TGTGCCACTAACCGGGACAGGGGATACGAGCAGTACTTC. The V call is TRBV6-1, the J call TRBJ2-7; 10 positions agree with TRBD1. Germline V gene data show CDR1 as MNHNS and CDR2 as SASEGT. The CDR3 has 13 amino acids. V gave up 10 bases and J gave up 4 bases; unmatched junction bases: 7.

The chain carries TRBV5-6 and TRBJ2-7; D is uncertain. The V gene lost 1 base and the J gene lost 0 bases, with 17 bases spanning the gap. CDR1 is SGHDT, CDR2 YYEEEE, per germline. This CDR3 is built from 17 residues. Here the CDR3 reads CASSLRLTSDDSYEQYF. The CDR3 bases are TGTGCCAGCAGCTTGCGGCTGACCAGCGACGACTCCTACGAGCAGTACTTC.

V gene TRBV9 combines with J gene TRBJ2-3, with D perhaps TRBD2 (6 bases). CDR1 SGDLS and CDR2 YYNGEE come from the germline V gene. This CDR3 has 15 amino acids. V was trimmed by 0 bases and J by 6 bases, leaving 14 bases between them. The CDR3 coding sequence is TGTGCCAGCAGCGTAGTTGGAGGGGCTCAGGATACGCAGTATTTT. It yields the protein CASSVVGGAQDTQYF.

The rearrangement joins TRBV9 to TRBJ2-7, with 11 bases lining up with TRBD2. Germline assignment: CDR1 SGDLS and CDR2 YYNGEE. Germline trimming cut 0 bases from V and 3 bases from J; bases unmatched to any gene: 11. This CDR3 is built from 18 residues. The CDR3 region is CASSVGEDRTSGYYEQYF. CDR3 DNA sequence: TGTGCCAGCAGCGTAGGCGAGGATAGGACTAGCGGGTACTACGAGCAGTACTTC.

The J gene is TRBJ1-3, the V gene TRBV6-1; tentative D call: TRBD1 (5 bases). Germline loops: CDR1 MNHNS, CDR2 SASEGT. V lost 6 bases and J 4 bases, leaving 13 bases between the germline ends. This CDR3 is built from 14 residues. CDR3 in DNA: TGTGCCAGCAGCCCGCCCGGGGGAGGAAACACCATATATTTT. Amino acids: CASSPPGGGNTIYF.

The J gene is TRBJ2-1, the V gene TRBV4-1; 9 bases are a match to TRBD2. The CDR3 consists of 15 residues. V trimming: 6 bases; J trimming: 0 bases; junction bases outside the gene matches: 3. Per germline, CDR1 MGHRA and CDR2 YSYEKL. DNA for the CDR3: TGCGCCAGCAGTCTACTAGCGGGCTCCTACAATGAGCAGTTCTTC. This codes for CASSLLAGSYNEQFF.

The chain is built from TRBV4-3 and TRBJ2-1, with 8 bases lining up with TRBD1. The CDR3 runs to 17 residues. Germline V lookup: CDR1 LGHNA, CDR2 YSLEER. J lost 2 bases, V lost 4 bases, and 10 bases had no gene match. The CDR3 DNA follows: TGCGCCAGCAGCCGAGGTCAGGGGGCGCTAACCTACAATGAGCAGTTCTTC. Protein: CASSRGQGALTYNEQFF.

The rearrangement links TRBV10-2 to TRBJ2-7, with D perhaps TRBD1 (6 bases). CDR1 is WSHSY and CDR2 is SAAADI in the germline V gene. The CDR3 sequence is 14 residues long. V shed 7 bases and J shed 2 bases, with 15 bases lying between them. This CDR3 is CASTQTGATYEQYF. CDR3 sequence (DNA): TGCGCCAGCACCCAGACAGGAGCAACCTACGAGCAGTACTTC.

The chain's CDR3 is CASRDVSGGLFF. For the CDR3, the DNA is TGCGCCAGCAGGGACGTCTCGGGGGGTCTGTTCTTC. This chain joins TRBV4-1 and TRBJ2-1; 7 bases are a match to TRBD2. From germline, CDR1 is MGHRA and CDR2 YSYEKL. The CDR3 is 12 amino acids. The V segment lost 6 bases and the J segment 15 bases; nucleotides outside the gene matches: 11.

The genes are TRBV10-3 and TRBJ1-1, with 8 bases that match TRBD1. This CDR3 is 12 amino acids long. Germline CDR1 ENHRY, CDR2 SYGVKD. The V gene end was trimmed by 10 bases and the J gene end by 11 bases; junction bases not matched to a gene: 12. In DNA, the CDR3 is TGTGCCACCTCAAAACCGGACAGGGCCGCTTTCTTT. It specifies CATSKPDRAAFF.

The rearrangement joins TRBV4-2 to TRBJ2-2; 9 bases agree with TRBD2. Germline V CDR1 and CDR2: LGHNA, YNFKEQ. The CDR3 spans 18 residues. V was clipped by 3 bases and J by 1 base; unmatched bases: 9. DNA of the CDR3: TGTGCCAGCAGCCACCCCAGCCGACTAGCGGAGAACACCGGGGAGCTGTTTTTT. This encodes CASSHPSRLAENTGELFF.

CDR3 region: CASSLVSGNYEQYF. As DNA, the CDR3 is TGTGCCAGCAGCTTAGTCTCAGGGAACTACGAGCAGTACTTC. The chain links TRBV7-2 to TRBJ2-7, with D tentatively TRBD1 (5 bases). Germline V CDR1 and CDR2: SGHTA, FQGNSA. This CDR3 region has 14 residues. The V gene lost 1 base and the J gene lost 3 bases, with 10 bases spanning the gap. Together with reference TRBV7-2 and TRBJ2-7, the CDR3 gives the full variable domain: GAGVSQSPSNKVTEKGKDVELRCDPISGHTALYWYRQSLGQGLEFLIYFQGNSAPDKSGLPSDRFSAERTGGSVSTLTIQRTQQEDSAVYLCASSLVSGNYEQYFGPGTRLTVT.

This clone was detected a few times. The chain links TRBV4-1 to TRBJ2-2, with a tentative D call TRBD2 (6 bases). V was shortened by 2 bases and J by 5 bases, with 6 bases between the two germline ends. Germline V gives CDR1 MGHRA, CDR2 YSYEKL. The CDR3 runs to 13 residues. CDR3 sequence reads: CASSQRGTGELFF. For the CDR3, the DNA is TGCGCCAGCAGCCAACGGGGGACCGGGGAGCTGTTTTTT.

V usage is TRBV2 and J usage is TRBJ1-2, with unresolved D. Germline CDR1 reads SNHLY; CDR2 reads FYNNEI. The CDR3 has 16 amino acids. V lost 3 bases and J lost 8, with 22 bases in between. Here the CDR3 reads CASSEVTGPSAGGYTF. The DNA of the CDR3 is TGTGCCAGCAGTGAGGTGACCGGGCCCTCGGCGGGAGGCTACACCTTC.